These T cell receptor beta chains were read from a single sample in a study of shared clonotypes between healthy human individuals. The data were produced by immunoSEQ multiplex PCR, yet TCRdb's version contains in-frame clones alone and is incomplete. The profile shows about 2 million clones, 90% to 95% of them singletons. Sequencing was carried out using naive CD4+ T cells sorted from blood. All receptors derive from a young man in good health. Both conserved end residues are part of each CDR3. The D gene is left open where the match is weak. Clone size, where shown, is once, few, many, or a class for clones that have expanded.

clone_size,v_call,d_call,cdr3_aa
.,TRBV7-6,.,CASSLGRTAGELFF
.,TRBV6-5,TRBD2,CASSFLSRGRDYEQYF
.,TRBV6-6,.,CASTKGPDTQYF
once,TRBV10-3,.,CAISGTDTQYF
.,TRBV19,TRBD1,CASRGQYNEQFF
.,TRBV30,TRBD1,CAGTGASGNTIYF
.,TRBV7-2,.,CASSLARGLAYEQYF
.,TRBV7-2,.,CASSLVGGKNTEAFF
.,TRBV7-3,TRBD1,CASSLSGTVNNEQFF
.,TRBV7-2,.,CASSLVPRGVGYTF
.,TRBV6-6,TRBD2,CASSGASGGGETQYF
once,TRBV7-9,TRBD1,CASSPGQGSTDTQYF
few,TRBV5-6,.,CASGGAGIAPLHF
.,TRBV19,.,CASSTGAGSYGYTF
.,TRBV25-1,.,CASAETASNQPQHF
.,TRBV6-6,TRBD2,CATTTSGTYEQYF
.,TRBV7-2,.,CASSWMTASYNEQFF
.,TRBV6-1,TRBD1,CASSEATGGAIDTQYF
.,TRBV4-1,.,CASSQVSTPGSSYNSPLHF
.,TRBV6-5,.,CASSLTASTDTQYF
.,TRBV11-2,.,CASSLGDTYNSPLHF
.,TRBV5-6,.,CASSPPRGSRSTGELFF
.,TRBV6-5,.,CASSFVGPGRNEAFF
once,TRBV9,.,CASTGRGDTGELFF
.,TRBV5-6,.,CASSQRQNTGELFF
.,TRBV12-5,TRBD2,CASGGTSYSAEQFF
once,TRBV6-1,.,CATRGEIRYGYTF
once,TRBV2,.,CASRYPGLADYTF
once,TRBV5-6,.,CASSSQGLAFF
.,TRBV7-9,.,CASSLLRGSSYEQYF
.,TRBV4-2,TRBD2,CASSQEPSGGIDTQYF
.,TRBV19,.,CASAPGAGNSPLHF
once,TRBV19,.,CASRNQGTNEKLFF
.,TRBV29-1,TRBD1,CSVEGRQGQGEVPYNEQFF
.,TRBV9,.,CASSVDGSLPGEQFF
.,TRBV7-7,TRBD2,CASSPGLDNEQFF
.,TRBV4-1,TRBD2,CASSQGTSGFYEQYF
.,TRBV11-2,TRBD2,CASSRTSALYNEQFF
.,TRBV19,.,CASSSRGRSTDTQYF
.,TRBV7-6,.,CASSLSPQGIEKLFF
.,TRBV28,.,CASSQRSGTPLHF
once,TRBV28,.,CASRAPGQETQYF
.,TRBV4-1,.,CASWRWGGLYEQYF